These 22 T cell receptor beta chains share one sample of origin, sequenced in a study of OX40 agonist ivuxolimab in advanced cancers. The method was immunoSEQ multiplex PCR; TCRdb's version includes in-frame clones alone and lacks a portion of them. Among roughly 60,000 clones listed, 86% were seen once. Sequenced here: CD4+ or CD8+ T cells sorted from blood, sampled in a trial of the OX40 agonist ivuxolimab. The receptors come from an adult with an advanced solid tumor such as melanoma, head and neck, liver or kidney cancer.

The genes are TRBV7-2 and TRBJ2-2; a possible D gene is TRBD2 (6 bases). CDR1 SGHTA and CDR2 FQGNSA come from the germline V gene. Trimming removed 1 base from V and 5 bases from J, with 17 bases in between. This CDR3 has 17 amino acids. The CDR3 DNA is TGTGCCAGCAGCTTAGGAATTTGGGTTGGGGGGACCGGGGAGCTGTTTTTT. Translated, it gives CASSLGIWVGGTGELFF.

This chain joins TRBV7-8 and TRBJ1-5; D remains unclear. V lost 5 bases and J lost 2, with 13 bases in between. Germline CDR1 is SGHVS and CDR2 is FQNEAQ. The CDR3 has 15 amino acids. In nucleotides, the CDR3 is TGTGCCAGCAGCGGACTCCAAGGAGGCAATCAGCCCCAGCATTTT. This gives the protein CASSGLQGGNQPQHF.

This sequence joins TRBV7-9 and TRBJ1-4; weak D call: TRBD1 (6 bases). The CDR3 is 15 amino acids. Trimming took 4 bases from V and 5 from J, leaving 14 bases between them. From germline, CDR1 is SEHNR and CDR2 FQNEAQ (reference sequence). The CDR3 spells CASSSQGNRNEKLFF. CDR3 coding DNA: TGTGCCAGCAGCTCACAGGGAAATAGGAATGAAAAACTGTTTTTT.

The chain combines TRBV4-1 with TRBJ1-6, with TRBD1 identical over 7 bases. The J segment lost 4 bases and the V segment lost 1 base, leaving 4 bases of the junction unmatched. The CDR3 has 16 amino acids. Germline CDR1 reads MGHRA; CDR2 reads YSYEKL. CDR3 DNA: TGCGCCAGCAGCCAAGTTGGGACAGTGTATAATTCACCCCTCCACTTT. Amino acid sequence: CASSQVGTVYNSPLHF.

The chain uses TRBV11-2 and TRBJ2-5; D possibly matches TRBD1 or TRBD2 (6 bases each). Looked up from germline, CDR1 is SGHAT and CDR2 is FQNNGV. This CDR3 region has 15 residues. V lost 5 bases to trimming and J lost 5 bases, with 18 bases between them. The CDR3 spells CASSRRGGTGETQYF. CDR3 bases: TGTGCCAGCAGCCGGAGAGGGGGGACGGGCGAGACCCAGTACTTC.

This clone was seen more than once but under ten times. This chain links TRBV15 with TRBJ1-1, with D uncertain. The CDR3 consists of 16 residues. Germline assignment: CDR1 LNHNV and CDR2 YYDKDF (reference sequence). The V end was cut by 6 bases, the J end by 0 bases, with 17 bases between. CDR3 loop: CATRGGRNLLNTEAFF. The CDR3 nucleotides are TGTGCCACCAGGGGAGGCCGGAATTTATTGAACACTGAAGCTTTCTTT.

The chain couples TRBV21-1 to TRBJ2-5; TRBD2 is taken as the D call from the table, unchecked against the DNA. TRBV21-1 is marked as a pseudogene. The CDR3 length is 17 residues. The chain's CDR3 is CASSKEGRGGPEETQYF. The CDR3 bases are TGTGCCAGCAGCAAAGAGGGGCGGGGGGGCCCAGAAGAGACCCAGTACTTC.

The chain combines TRBV5-1 with TRBJ1-1; possibly TRBD1 for D (5 bases). The CDR3 sequence is 15 residues long. CDR1 and CDR2 from the germline V gene are SGHRS and YFSETQ. V lost 4 bases and J lost 3, with 16 bases in between. Written as DNA, the CDR3 is TGCGCCAGCAGCCAAAACAGCGGGGACTACACTGAAGCTTTCTTT. Translating it yields CASSQNSGDYTEAFF.

The CDR3 spells CASSLQGNEQYF. CDR3 coding DNA: TGTGCCAGCAGCTTACAGGGCAACGAGCAGTACTTC. The rearrangement links TRBV11-3 to TRBJ2-7, with a possible D match to TRBD1 (5 bases). The CDR3 loop spans 12 amino acids. V lost 2 bases and J 5 bases, leaving 7 bases between the germline ends. Looked up from germline, CDR1 is SGHNT and CDR2 is YENEEA.

This clone was seen just once. The chain joins TRBV4-1 to TRBJ2-7; TRBD1 agrees at 7 bases. The ends lost 1 base at V and 4 bases at J; junction bases unmatched: 10. CDR3 length: 16 amino acids. The germline gives CDR1 MGHRA, CDR2 YSYEKL. CDR3 residues: CASSQGLAGGLYEQYF. The CDR3 DNA follows: TGCGCCAGCAGCCAAGGGTTGGCAGGGGGTTTATACGAGCAGTACTTC.

The chain carries TRBV5-1 and TRBJ2-7; 10 positions match TRBD2. This CDR3 contains 16 residues. V was clipped by 8 bases and J by 7 bases; unmatched bases: 18. From germline, CDR1 is SGHRS and CDR2 YFSETQ. CDR3 region: CASAGLAGVTGGEQYF. Written as DNA, the CDR3 is TGCGCCAGTGCCGGGCTAGCGGGGGTGACCGGTGGGGAGCAGTACTTC.

This chain joins TRBV19 and TRBJ1-5, with TRBD1 identical over 7 bases. The V gene's germline CDR1 is LNHDA and CDR2 SQIVND (reference sequence). CDR3 length equals 17 residues. The trim removed 6 bases at V and 3 bases at J, leaving 14 bases unmatched. CDR3 coding DNA: TGTGCCAGTAGCCCCGACAGGGAGGGAAAGAACAATCAGCCCCAGCATTTT. It specifies CASSPDREGKNNQPQHF.

This clone was found once. V is TRBV11-2 and J is TRBJ2-1; D uncertain. This CDR3 is built from 17 residues. The germline CDR1 and CDR2 sequences are SGHAT and FQNNGV. The ends were cut back, 0 bases at V and 5 bases at J, with 17 bases in the middle. The CDR3 region has the DNA TGTGCCAGCAGCTTAGATAGGGCCGTGGATGGGAACAATGAGCAGTTCTTC. Translation gives CASSLDRAVDGNNEQFF. Filled out from reference TRBV11-2 and TRBJ2-1, the complete variable domain reads EAGVAQSPRYKIIEKRQSVAFWCNPISGHATLYWYQQILGQGPKLLIQFQNNGVVDDSQLPKDRFSAERLKGVDSTLKIQPAKLEDSAVYLCASSLDRAVDGNNEQFFGPGTRLTVL.

J is TRBJ2-5 and V is TRBV5-1; 8 nucleotides agree with TRBD2. Losses at the gene ends were 4 bases for V and 5 bases for J; bases not matched to a gene: 4. This CDR3 contains 13 residues. The V gene's germline CDR1 is SGHRS and CDR2 YFSETQ. In DNA, the CDR3 is TGCGCCAGCAGCAGGGGACTAGAGGAGACCCAGTACTTC. Translation: CASSRGLEETQYF.

About this clone: At one boundary the junction diverges from the germline segment, which might be a read error. Different DNA sequences within this sample yield the same CDR3. The chain uses TRBV6-5 and TRBJ2-7, with D possibly being TRBD1 (6 bases). Germline V CDR1 and CDR2: MNHEY, SVGAGI. The CDR3 length is 14 residues. The CDR3 DNA reads as TGTGCCAGCAGTAACCTGGGGACATCCTACGAGCAGTACTTT. This sequence encodes CASSNLGTSYEQYF.

The chain employs TRBV4-3 and TRBJ2-1; the D gene is possibly TRBD1 (5 bases). The length of the CDR3 is 13 residues. Trimming stripped 4 bases from V and 9 bases from J, with 13 bases between. Germline V gene sequence: CDR1 LGHNA, CDR2 YSLEER. The CDR3, as DNA: TGCGCCAGCAGCCCGGACAAGGTTGGTGAGCAGTTCTTC. As protein: CASSPDKVGEQFF.

The V call is TRBV9, the J call TRBJ2-2; the D gene is possibly TRBD1 (6 bases). The CDR3 spans 16 residues. Per the germline V gene, CDR1 is SGDLS and CDR2 is YYNGEE. The V and J ends lost 0 bases and 4 bases respectively, with 13 bases between them. The CDR3 reads CASSVARGLGTGELFF. DNA of the CDR3: TGTGCCAGCAGCGTAGCGAGGGGGTTGGGCACCGGGGAGCTGTTTTTT.

This chain links TRBV30 with TRBJ1-3; D remains ambiguous. Germline loops: CDR1 GTSNPN, CDR2 SVGIG (reference sequence). The CDR3 totals 12 residues. The V end was cut by 1 base, the J end by 8 bases, with 9 bases between. CDR3 sequence reads: CAWSDTLDTIYF. The CDR3, as DNA: TGTGCCTGGAGTGACACATTGGACACCATATATTTT.

The J gene is TRBJ1-6, the V gene TRBV6-1; TRBD1 matches 7 bases. Germline V gene data show CDR1 as MNHNS and CDR2 as SASEGT. The ends lost 3 bases at V and 11 bases at J; junction bases unmatched: 7. The CDR3 has 14 residues. In DNA, the CDR3 is TGTGCCAGCAGTGACCGACAGGGCCGCCCACCCCTCCACTTT. It is translated as CASSDRQGRPPLHF.

The rearrangement links TRBV4-3 to TRBJ2-7; D tentatively fits TRBD1 or TRBD2 (6 bases each). Germline V gene sequence: CDR1 LGHNA, CDR2 YSLEER. This CDR3 contains 16 residues. V shed 0 bases and J shed 4 bases, with 16 bases lying between them. This CDR3 reads CASSQDLGGTQYEQYF. The CDR3 coding sequence is TGCGCCAGCAGCCAAGATCTAGGGGGGACGCAATACGAGCAGTACTTC.

The chain uses TRBV19 and TRBJ2-5; D could derive from TRBD1 or TRBD2 (5 bases each). This CDR3 region has 13 residues. Germline CDR1 LNHDA, CDR2 SQIVND (reference sequence). Deletions cut 3 bases from V and 3 bases from J, with 8 bases between. The CDR3 DNA is TGTGCCAGTAGTATCCGAGGGGAAGAGACCCAGTACTTC. Translating it yields CASSIRGEETQYF. The complete variable domain, with remaining parts taken from reference TRBV19 and TRBJ2-5, reads DGGITQSPKYLFRKEGQNVTLSCEQNLNHDAMYWYRQDPGQGLRLIYYSQIVNDFQKGDIAEGYSVSREKKESFPLTVTSAQKNPTAFYLCASSIRGEETQYFGPGTRLLVL.

The rearrangement links TRBV6-6 to TRBJ2-5, with D unresolved. In germline, CDR1 is MNHNY, CDR2 SVGAGI (reference sequence). The V and J ends lost 5 bases and 0 bases respectively, with 7 bases between them. The CDR3 contains 13 residues. CDR3 in DNA: TGTGCCAGCAGTCGAAGGTACCAAGAGACCCAGTACTTC. This codes for CASSRRYQETQYF.